The entry below describes one T cell receptor beta chain. Antigen unknown. TCRdb re-called the 5' RACE reads through MiXCR, storing one row per CDR3 protein. The repertoire consists of 9,000 to 10,000 distinct CDR3 sequences, with about 2.9% occurring once and the leading ten covering roughly an eighth. The data stem from a study of spatial heterogeneity in lung cancer. Across the study: There was a strong correlation between the counts of TCR transcripts measured in tumor regions and a T cell transcriptional module score that was calculated from matched bulk RNA-seq.

Germline V lookup: CDR1 ENHRY, CDR2 SYGVKD. This CDR3 contains 14 residues. Points from the study as a whole: For expanded intratumoral alpha and beta TCRs, counts tracked tumor mutation counts.

The time point: sample taken at primary tumor resection. The TCR was taken from a male donor with early-stage non-small cell lung cancer. The chain couples TRBV10-3 to TRBJ1-6, with D unclear. The sequencing used lung tumor tissue, collected at surgery. CDR3 amino acids: CEISEVGENSPLHF. The CDR3 nucleotides read TGTGAAATAAGTGAGGTGGGTGAGAATTCACCCCTCCACTTT.